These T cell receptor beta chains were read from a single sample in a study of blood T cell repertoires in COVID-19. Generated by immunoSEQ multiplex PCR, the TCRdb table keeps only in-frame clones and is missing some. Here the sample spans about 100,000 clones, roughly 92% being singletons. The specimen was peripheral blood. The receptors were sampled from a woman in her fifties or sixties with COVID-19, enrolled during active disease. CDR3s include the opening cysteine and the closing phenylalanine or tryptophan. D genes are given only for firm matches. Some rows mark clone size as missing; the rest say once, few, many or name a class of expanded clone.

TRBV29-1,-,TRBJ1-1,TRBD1,TGCAGCGTTGCGACAGGGGGGAGGTCTGAAGCTTTCTTT,CSVATGGRSEAFF
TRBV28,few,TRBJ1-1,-,TGTGCCAGCAGTTTAGATCCAGGGATAACTGAAGCTTTCTTT,CASSLDPGITEAFF
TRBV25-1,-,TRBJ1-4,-,TGTGCCAGCAGTGACCACGGGGGACTAAATGAAAAACTGTTTTTT,CASSDHGGLNEKLFF
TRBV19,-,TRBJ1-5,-,TGTGCCAGTGGGCAGGGGTATCAGCCCCAGCATTTT,CASGQGYQPQHF
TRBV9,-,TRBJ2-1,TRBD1,TGTGCCAGCAGCGCCATCGGGACAGGGAGCAATGAGCAGTTCTTC,CASSAIGTGSNEQFF
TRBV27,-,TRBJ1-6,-,TGTGCCAGCAGGTTTCTAAATACACCCCTCCACTTT,CASRFLNTPLHF
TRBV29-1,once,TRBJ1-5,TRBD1,TGCAGCGTTGGACAGGGTGAGCAGCCCCAGCATTTT,CSVGQGEQPQHF
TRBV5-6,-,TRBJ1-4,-,TGTGCCAGCAGCTTGACCTATCAGGGAACCGAAAAACTGTTTTTT,CASSLTYQGTEKLFF
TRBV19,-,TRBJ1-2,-,TGTGCCAGTAGTCCTCAGGGGCGAGATGGCTACACCTTC,CASSPQGRDGYTF
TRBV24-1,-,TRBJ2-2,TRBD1,TGTGCCACCAGTGATTTCAGAAGGACAGGAGTCACCGGGGAGCTGTTTTTT,CATSDFRRTGVTGELFF
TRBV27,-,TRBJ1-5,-,TGTGCCAGCAGTTTAAGCTCGGGAAATCAGCCCCAGCATTTT,CASSLSSGNQPQHF
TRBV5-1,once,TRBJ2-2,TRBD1,TGCGCCAGCAGCTTGGGACAGGGGTCGGGGGAGCTGTTTTTT,CASSLGQGSGELFF
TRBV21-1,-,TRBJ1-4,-,TGTGCCAGCGGTTTTGAGGGTGCGGAGGAGGATGAAAAACTGTTTTTT,CASGFEGAEEDEKLFF
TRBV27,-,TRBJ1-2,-,TGTGCCAGCGCCGAAGGGGCTCTTCCTAACTATGGCTACACCTTC,CASAEGALPNYGYTF
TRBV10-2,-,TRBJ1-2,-,TGCGCCAGCAGTGGGCTTAACTATGGCTACACCTTC,CASSGLNYGYTF
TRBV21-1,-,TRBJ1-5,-,TGTGCCAGCAGCCCACCAAGGGAGAAACGCAATCAGCCCCAGCATTTT,CASSPPREKRNQPQHF
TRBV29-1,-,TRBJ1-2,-,TGCAGCGTTGAATTGGCCAGGGATGTTTTTGGCTACACCTTC,CSVELARDVFGYTF
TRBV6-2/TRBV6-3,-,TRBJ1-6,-,TGTGCCAGCAGTTCGACAGGCGCCTATAATTCACCCCTCCACTTT,CASSSTGAYNSPLHF
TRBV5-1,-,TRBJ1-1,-,TGCGCCAGCAGCTCGGAGGTGAACACTGAAGCTTTCTTT,CASSSEVNTEAFF
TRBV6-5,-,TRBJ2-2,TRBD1,TGTGCCAGCGGTACTGGACAGGGGTCCACCGGGGAGCTGTTTTTT,CASGTGQGSTGELFF
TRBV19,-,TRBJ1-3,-,TGTGCCACCTCGAGTAGCTCTGGAAACACCATATATTTT,CATSSSSGNTIYF
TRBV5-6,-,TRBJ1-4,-,TGTGCCAGCAGCCTGGATCGGACTAATGAAAAACTGTTTTTT,CASSLDRTNEKLFF
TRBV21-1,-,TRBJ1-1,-,TGTGCCAGCAGCAAGCCCTCCCCCCCTTTGGTAGGGAGCACTGAAGCTTTCTTT,CASSKPSPPLVGSTEAFF
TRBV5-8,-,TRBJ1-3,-,TGTGCCAGCAGGGAAAGGGGATCTGGAAACACCATATATTTT,CASRERGSGNTIYF
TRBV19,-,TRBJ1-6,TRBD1,TGTGCCAGTAGTATGTGGGGTGGGACAGGTTCTCCCCTCCACTTT,CASSMWGGTGSPLHF
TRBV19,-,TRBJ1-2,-,TGTGCCAGTAGCTTACCCCCGGGACTAAAAGGCTACACCTTC,CASSLPPGLKGYTF
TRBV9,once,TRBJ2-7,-,TGTGCCAGCAGCGTAGGGTCAGGATCCTACGAGCAGTACTTC,CASSVGSGSYEQYF
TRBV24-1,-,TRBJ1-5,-,TGTGCCACCAGTGCGACGGGACACCCCAATCAGCCCCAGCATTTT,CATSATGHPNQPQHF
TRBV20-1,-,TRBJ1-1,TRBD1,TGCAGTGCTAGGACAGGGATTGAAGCTTTCTTT,CSARTGIEAFF
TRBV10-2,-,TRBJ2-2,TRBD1,TGCGCCAGCAGGCAGACAGGGGCAAACACCGGGGAGCTGTTTTTT,CASRQTGANTGELFF
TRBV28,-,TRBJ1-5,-,TGTGCCAGCAGTTTAGACCGGCCAAGGGGAAATAATCAGCCCCAGCATTTT,CASSLDRPRGNNQPQHF
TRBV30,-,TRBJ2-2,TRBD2,TGTGCCTGGAGTGTCACTAGCGGATACGGGGAGCTGTTTTTT,CAWSVTSGYGELFF
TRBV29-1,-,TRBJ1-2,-,TGCAGCGTTGAGCTTCAGGGGAGCTATGGCTACACCTTC,CSVELQGSYGYTF
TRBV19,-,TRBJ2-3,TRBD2,TGTGCCAGTAGTATCCTTCTGGCGGGGGGGCCTCATACGCAGTATTTT,CASSILLAGGPHTQYF
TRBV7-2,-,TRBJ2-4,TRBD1,TGTGCCAGCAGCTCCGGGACAGGTTCCAAAAACATTCAGTACTTC,CASSSGTGSKNIQYF
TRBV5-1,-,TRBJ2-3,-,TGCGCCAGCAGCTTGAGCACGACGCGGGGAGCAACTGCAGATACGCAGTATTTT,CASSLSTTRGATADTQYF
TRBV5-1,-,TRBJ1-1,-,TGCGCCAGCAGCCGGGGACAGAACACTGAAGCTTTCTTT,CASSRGQNTEAFF
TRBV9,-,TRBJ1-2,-,TGTGCCAGCAGCGTAGCTCGGGGTACCGATGGCTACACCTTC,CASSVARGTDGYTF
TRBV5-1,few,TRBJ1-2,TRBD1,TGCGCCAGCAGCAGGGTGGGGACAGGGGACCTCTATGGCTACACCTTC,CASSRVGTGDLYGYTF
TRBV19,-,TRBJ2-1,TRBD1,TGTGCCAGTTCCGACAGGGTGTCCTACAATGAGCAGTTCTTC,CASSDRVSYNEQFF
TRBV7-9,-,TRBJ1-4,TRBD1,TGTGCCAGCAGCAACCTGGACAGGGAAGGTGAAAAACTGTTTTTT,CASSNLDREGEKLFF
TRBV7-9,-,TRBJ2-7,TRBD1,TGTGCCAGCAGCCCACTTCGGTCAGGACAGGGAGTAAGTTACGAGCAGTACTTC,CASSPLRSGQGVSYEQYF
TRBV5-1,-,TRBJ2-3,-,TGCGCCAGCAGCATCGGGGGAGGAACAGATACGCAGTATTTT,CASSIGGGTDTQYF
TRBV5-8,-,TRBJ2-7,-,TGTGCCAGCAGCTACCGCCTGGGGGGATACGAGCAGTACTTC,CASSYRLGGYEQYF
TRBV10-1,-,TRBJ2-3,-,TGCGCCAGCAGTGAAGGGGGAGGCACAGATACGCAGTATTTT,CASSEGGGTDTQYF
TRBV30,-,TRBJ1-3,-,TGTGCCTGGAGTGTAGGGGCCCGCTCTGGAAACACCATATATTTT,CAWSVGARSGNTIYF
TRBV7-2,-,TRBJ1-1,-,TGTGCCAGCAGAAAAGCGGAGGCTTTGGGGAACACTGAAGCTTTCTTT,CASRKAEALGNTEAFF
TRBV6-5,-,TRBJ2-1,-,TGTGCCAGCAGTTACGAAGTAGCGCATGAGCAGTTCTTC,CASSYEVAHEQFF
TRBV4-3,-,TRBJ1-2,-,TGCGCCAGCAGCCATAGGGGTCAAAATTCCTATGGCTACACCTTC,CASSHRGQNSYGYTF
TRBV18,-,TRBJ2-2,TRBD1,TGTGCCAGCTCATTCCGACAGGGGAACACCGGGGAGCTGTTTTTT,CASSFRQGNTGELFF